Below are 15 T cell receptor beta chains sequenced from a single sample in a study of regulatory T cells in long-lasting Graves disease. The sample's time point: newly diagnosed GD, antithyroid drugs for less than 3 months. Isolated PBMC RNA provided the starting material for the TCR library. According to the study, TCR beta libraries were built with iRepertoire HTBI primers and CDR3-region Arm-PCR. MiXCR was run by TCRdb on the multiplex PCR reads, yielding one entry per CDR3 protein. Among roughly 500,000 distinct CDR3 sequences listed, approximately 14% were seen once. The sample was also reused in another study, on T cells in Graves' hyperthyroidism and ophthalmopathy.

Sample: peripheral blood mononuclear cells (PBMCs), taken at new diagnosis, from a patient treated with antithyroid drugs. The receptors originated from a woman in her 50s with Graves disease.

The chain carries TRBV28 and TRBJ2-7, with D possibly called TRBD1 or TRBD2 (5 bases each). The V gene's germline CDR1 is MDHEN and CDR2 SYDVKM. V shed 6 bases and J shed 3 bases, with 24 bases lying between them. CDR3 length: 17 amino acids. In DNA, the CDR3 is TGTGCCAGCAGCTACGGGGCTTGGCCAGGGTATAGCTACGAGCAGTACTTC. Residues: CASSYGAWPGYSYEQYF.

In DNA form, the CDR3 reads TGTGCCAGCAGCCAAGATTCGGCGGGTGTGAATACGCAGTATTTT. This sequence encodes CASSQDSAGVNTQYF. V usage is TRBV3-1 and J usage is TRBJ2-3; a possible D gene is TRBD2 (5 bases). This CDR3 has 15 residues. V lost 0 bases to trimming and J lost 7 bases, with 14 bases between them. Per the germline V gene, CDR1 is LGHDT and CDR2 is YNNKEL (reference sequence).

The chain couples TRBV20-1 to TRBJ2-1; 7 bases map to TRBD2. The germline CDR1 and CDR2 sequences are DFQATT and SNEGSKA (reference sequence). J lost 5 bases, V lost 6 bases, and 13 bases had no gene match. The CDR3 length is 15 residues. The CDR3 sequence is CSATPASGGNNEQFF. The CDR3 DNA sequence: TGCAGTGCCACCCCGGCTAGCGGAGGAAACAATGAGCAGTTCTTC.

Concerning this clonotype itself: A much more abundant neighbour one base away suggests this may be a read error. The conserved phenylalanine or tryptophan normally closing the CDR3 is absent here, so this likely arose from a read error. The chain is built from TRBV28 and TRBJ1-1; D is unclear. Germline values: CDR1 MDHEN, CDR2 SYDVKM. This CDR3 contains 14 residues. V lost 6 bases and J lost 2, with 13 bases in between. This chain's CDR3 is CASSGRGSNTEAFL. CDR3 nucleotides: TGTGCCAGCAGCGGCAGAGGGAGCAACACTGAAGCTTTCCTT.

This clonotype was observed many times. The rearrangement links TRBV28 to TRBJ2-5; tentatively, D is TRBD1 (6 bases). Per the germline V gene, CDR1 is MDHEN and CDR2 is SYDVKM. Trimming took 5 bases from V and 2 from J, leaving 12 bases between them. This CDR3 has 14 amino acids. The CDR3 is CASSPGQHQETQYF. CDR3 sequence (DNA): TGTGCCAGCAGTCCAGGACAGCATCAAGAGACCCAGTACTTC.

This clonotype has a handful of counts. The rearrangement uses TRBV20-1 and TRBJ2-3; 16 bases agree with TRBD2. V dropped 1 base and J dropped 4; count of bases not matched to a gene: 8. Germline V gene sequence: CDR1 DFQATT, CDR2 SNEGSKA (reference sequence). The CDR3 spans 18 residues. CDR3 sequence reads: CSARAPGLAGGPPDTQYF. The CDR3 DNA sequence: TGCAGTGCTAGAGCTCCGGGACTAGCGGGAGGGCCCCCAGATACGCAGTATTTT.

The chain joins TRBV6-1 to TRBJ2-7; D possibly corresponds to TRBD1 (6 bases). This CDR3 region has 12 residues. The V and J ends lost 6 bases and 5 bases respectively, with 11 bases between them. Germline V lookup: CDR1 MNHNS, CDR2 SASEGT. In DNA form, the CDR3 reads TGTGCCAGCAGGTCTGGGGACAACGAGCAGTACTTC. Translating gives CASRSGDNEQYF.

The table lists this clonotype with many counts. The V and J genes are TRBV6-9 and TRBJ2-5, with TRBD1 identical over 10 bases. This CDR3 region has 19 residues. V shed 0 bases and J 2 bases; nucleotides not matched to a gene: 12. From germline, CDR1 is MNHGY and CDR2 SVAAGI. The CDR3 DNA is TGTGCCAGCAGTTATTCGTCTGTGATCGGGACAGGGGAACAAGAGACCCAGTACTTC. Its translation is CASSYSSVIGTGEQETQYF.

In regard to this clonotype: A single base separates this from a much larger clone, so it may be a read error. The chain joins TRBV6-5 to TRBJ2-3; 9 bases match TRBD2. The CDR3 contains 21 residues. The germline V gene encodes CDR1 MNHEY and CDR2 SVGAGI. J was trimmed by 0 bases and V by 4 bases; bases with no gene match: 20. CDR3 protein: CASSCSGEIAGEERSTDTQYF. DNA for the CDR3: TGTGCCAGCAGTTGCTCGGGGGAAATAGCGGGAGAGGAAAGGAGCACAGATACGCAGTATTTT.

This clonotype was counted at least ten times. The genes are TRBV12-3 or TRBV12-4 and TRBJ2-3, with TRBD1 as a possible D gene (7 bases). This CDR3 contains 16 residues. Trimming took off 4 bases at V and 2 bases at J, with 16 bases between the two ends. The chain's CDR3 is CASSSLSGGHTDTQYF. The CDR3, as DNA: TGTGCCAGCAGTTCTTTATCAGGGGGGCACACAGATACGCAGTATTTT.

This clonotype has ten or more counts. The chain uses TRBV18 and TRBJ1-2; D possibly corresponds to TRBD1 (6 bases). Trimming stripped 6 bases from V and 0 bases from J, with 11 bases between. Germline CDR1 reads KGHSH; CDR2 reads LQKENI. The CDR3 consists of 14 residues. The CDR3 protein is CASSPGQTNYGYTF. The CDR3 region has the DNA TGTGCCAGCTCTCCGGGACAAACTAACTATGGCTACACCTTC.

Concerning this clonotype itself: It may be a read error: a sequence one base away is much more abundant. This chain joins TRBV11-2 and TRBJ2-1, with 8 bases aligning to TRBD1. The CDR3 covers 17 residues. Trimming at V came to 2 bases and at J to 8 bases, leaving 14 bases not matched to a gene. Germline CDR1 reads SGHAT; CDR2 reads FQNNGV. The CDR3 DNA reads TGTGCCAGCAGCTTAAGGAAACCGAACGGGACAGGCGATGAGCAGTTCTTC. Translating it yields CASSLRKPNGTGDEQFF.

This clonotype was detected a few times. One end of the junction does not line up with germline, which may come from a read error. The chain is built from TRBV5-1 and TRBJ2-3; no reliable D call. This CDR3 region has 14 residues. CDR1 and CDR2 from the germline V gene are SGHRS and YFSETQ. The CDR3 coding sequence is TGTGCCAGCAGCCAAGCATATCCAATCGATACGCAGTATTTT. This gives the protein CASSQAYPIDTQYF.

This clonotype was counted many times. DNA for the CDR3: TGTGCCACCAGTGAGACTAGCGGGTCGAAAGAGACCCAGTACTTC. Translating gives CATSETSGSKETQYF. The rearrangement joins TRBV24-1 to TRBJ2-5; TRBD2 matches at 10 bases. Germline lookup yields CDR1 KGHDR and CDR2 SFDVKD. This CDR3 is built from 15 residues. The V segment lost 4 bases and the J segment 3 bases; nucleotides outside the gene matches: 4.

This clonotype was seen once. The J gene is TRBJ2-2, the V gene TRBV4-2; a possible D gene is TRBD2 (6 bases). CDR3 length: 15 residues. The V end was cut by 2 bases, the J end by 4 bases, with 11 bases between. Germline CDR1 and CDR2: LGHNA and YNFKEQ. The DNA of the CDR3 is TGTGCCAGCAGCCAATCGGGGGTCGGCACCGGGGAGCTGTTTTTT. It translates to CASSQSGVGTGELFF.